Each of the 14 T cell receptor beta chains below was sequenced from the same sample in a study of glioma-infiltrating T cells after dendritic cell vaccination. The sample's time point: after dendritic cell vaccination, including at tumor progression/relapse. Repertoires were generated with immunoSEQ multiplex PCR, while TCRdb's copy carries only in-frame clones and drops some. The sample holds 90,000 to 95,000 clones, around four fifths seen once. The input for sequencing was blood, taken after dendritic cell vaccination. These receptors were obtained from a human donor with glioblastoma.

The chain uses TRBV6-1 and TRBJ2-1, with TRBD2 matching over 10 bases. From germline, CDR1 is MNHNS and CDR2 SASEGT. There are 14 residues in the CDR3. The junction had 5 bases not matched to a gene; V was cut back by 7 bases and J by 5 bases. The CDR3 bases are TGTGCCAGCAAGGGGACTAGCGACCACAATGAGCAGTTCTTC. Translated, it gives CASKGTSDHNEQFF.

This clone was seen more than once but under ten times. The chain has TRBV19 and TRBJ1-1, with D hard to call. The germline V gene has CDR1 LNHDA and CDR2 SQIVND (reference sequence). The CDR3 consists of 14 residues. The V end lost 5 bases, the J end lost 0 bases, and 10 bases lay between the germline ends. The CDR3 here is CASSPERMNTEAFF. The CDR3 DNA reads TGTGCCAGTAGTCCCGAGAGGATGAACACTGAAGCTTTCTTT.

The chain employs TRBV30 and TRBJ2-2; the match to TRBD2 covers 7 bases. J was trimmed by 0 bases and V by 8 bases; bases with no gene match: 3. CDR1 and CDR2 (germline): GTSNPN, SVGIG (reference sequence). The CDR3 loop spans 13 amino acids. The CDR3 DNA reads as TGTGCCCGGACTAGATCGAACACCGGGGAGCTGTTTTTT. Translation gives CARTRSNTGELFF.

The genes are TRBV4-1 and TRBJ2-2, with D perhaps TRBD1 (6 bases). V was cut by 2 bases and J by 5 bases, with 15 bases left in between. The CDR3 spans 16 residues. Germline V gene lookup returns CDR1 MGHRA and CDR2 YSYEKL. The chain's CDR3 is CASSQKDSPWTGELFF. In DNA, the CDR3 is TGCGCCAGCAGCCAAAAGGACAGTCCTTGGACCGGGGAGCTGTTTTTT.

The chain is built from TRBV2 and TRBJ2-3; D uncertain. This CDR3 spans 10 amino acids. V was trimmed by 9 bases and J by 3 bases, leaving 4 bases between them. Germline values: CDR1 SNHLY, CDR2 FYNNEI. The DNA for the CDR3 is TGTGCCAGGAGAACAGATACGCAGTATTTT. Protein product: CARRTDTQYF.

This rearrangement joins TRBV7-2 to TRBJ2-3; possible D gene TRBD1, 5 bases. Germline V gives CDR1 SGHTA, CDR2 FQGNSA. The CDR3 totals 15 residues. Trimming shortened V by 1 base and J by 1 base, and 9 bases separated the two germline ends. The CDR3, as DNA: TGTGCCAGCAGCTTAGTGGGGCGTGGCACAGATACGCAGTATTTT. Translating it yields CASSLVGRGTDTQYF.

This clone was recorded only once. The chain couples TRBV5-1 to TRBJ2-7; maybe TRBD2 (5 bases). Germline CDR1 and CDR2: SGHRS and YFSETQ. Trimming pared 5 bases from V and 7 bases from J, leaving 16 bases between. The CDR3 is made up of 13 amino acids. The CDR3 spells CASRCQRLREQYV. The DNA for the CDR3 is TGCGCCAGCAGATGTCAGAGACTACGAGAGCAGTACGTC.

This chain connects TRBV15 to TRBJ2-7; the D gene is possibly TRBD2 (7 bases). V lost 6 bases and J 3 bases, leaving 15 bases between the germline ends. From germline, CDR1 is LNHNV and CDR2 YYDKDF (reference sequence). There are 14 residues in the CDR3. The CDR3 DNA reads as TGTGCCACCAGAGGGGGGGCCGACAGCTACGAGCAGTACGTC. This translates into CATRGGADSYEQYV.

V gene TRBV14 combines with J gene TRBJ2-2; no clear D gene. Looked up from germline, CDR1 is SGHDN and CDR2 is FVKESK. This CDR3 is 14 amino acids long. V lost 2 bases and J lost 3, with 7 bases in between. The CDR3 nucleotides read TGTGCCAGCAGCCAAACGGAGTACACCGGGGAGCTGTTTTTT. It is translated as CASSQTEYTGELFF.

The rearrangement uses TRBV7-6 and TRBJ2-7, with 8 bases lining up with TRBD1. CDR3 size: 13 residues. V lost 5 bases, J lost 9 bases, and 9 bases stayed unmatched. Germline V lookup: CDR1 SGHVS, CDR2 FNYEAQ. CDR3 loop: CASSHKTGDVQYV. DNA for the CDR3: TGTGCCAGCAGCCATAAGACAGGGGACGTGCAGTACGTC.

The chain is built from TRBV5-1 and TRBJ1-4; D gene uncertain. Germline values: CDR1 SGHRS, CDR2 YFSETQ. The CDR3 contains 15 residues. Trimming took off 6 bases at V and 3 bases at J, with 15 bases between the two ends. This CDR3 reads CASKLGSQANEKLFF. DNA for the CDR3: TGCGCCAGCAAGCTTGGGTCCCAGGCTAATGAAAAACTGTTTTTT.

This chain connects TRBV7-9 to TRBJ1-1, with D possibly being TRBD1 (6 bases). Germline V gene sequence: CDR1 SEHNR, CDR2 FQNEAQ (reference sequence). The ends were cut back, 5 bases at V and 3 bases at J, with 13 bases in the middle. This CDR3 region has 14 residues. The CDR3 sequence is CASSLQGFDTEAFF. The CDR3 DNA sequence: TGTGCCAGCAGCCTCCAGGGGTTTGACACTGAAGCTTTCTTT.

The rearrangement links TRBV14 to TRBJ1-2; 7 positions agree with TRBD1. Trimming removed 0 bases from V and 3 bases from J; junction bases left unmatched: 7. CDR1 and CDR2 from the germline V gene are SGHDN and FVKESK. The CDR3 length is 16 residues. The CDR3 DNA reads as TGTGCCAGCAGCCAAGAGAGGGGGCTGGGCGACTATGGCTACACCTTC. Protein: CASSQERGLGDYGYTF.

This chain joins TRBV28 and TRBJ2-5; 7 nucleotides match TRBD2. The germline V gene encodes CDR1 MDHEN and CDR2 SYDVKM. The ends lost 3 bases at V and 2 bases at J; junction bases unmatched: 15. The CDR3 is made up of 18 amino acids. CDR3 loop: CASSFLGRTGTIQETQYF. The CDR3 nucleotides read TGTGCCAGCAGTTTTCTCGGGAGGACCGGGACGATTCAAGAGACCCAGTACTTC.